Listed below are T cell receptor beta chains from one sample, sequenced in a study of cytomegalovirus exposure and HLA in healthy donors. Produced via immunoSEQ multiplex PCR; TCRdb's table is partial and in-frame only. Altogether approximately 140,000 clones are present, 70% to 80% being singletons, with the ten largest covering about 2.4%. The source material was PBMCs. The receptors were gathered from a woman in her sixties in good health and CMV-seropositive. The CDR3 runs from the conserved cysteine through the conserved F or W. A D gene is named only where the DNA matches it firmly. Only some rows state a clone size, as once, few, many or a class for expanded clones.

J,V,size,D,CDR3,DNA
TRBJ1-2,TRBV18,NA,NA,CASSPQGFQVHTF,TGTGCCAGCTCACCACAGGGGTTCCAAGTCCACACCTTC
TRBJ1-3,TRBV5-1,NA,TRBD1,CASSLLSGTAIVGNTIYF,TGCGCCAGCAGCTTGCTATCGGGGACAGCCATTGTGGGAAACACCATATATTTT
TRBJ2-4,TRBV6-1,NA,NA,CASSEMGRGSKNIQYF,TGTGCCAGCAGTGAAATGGGCAGGGGTTCCAAAAACATTCAGTACTTC
TRBJ2-7,TRBV29-1,NA,NA,CSVRQSDSYEQYF,TGCAGCGTTCGACAGTCGGACTCCTACGAGCAGTACTTC
TRBJ2-5,TRBV27,NA,NA,CASSPSYQETQYF,TGTGCCAGCAGTCCCTCGTACCAAGAGACCCAGTACTTC
TRBJ1-2,TRBV2,NA,NA,CASSEMAAESYGYTF,TGTGCCAGCAGTGAAATGGCGGCGGAGAGCTATGGCTACACCTTC
TRBJ2-3,TRBV7-3,NA,NA,CASSTNQADTQYF,TGTGCCAGCAGCACAAATCAGGCAGATACGCAGTATTTT
TRBJ1-5,TRBV10-3,NA,TRBD1,CAISSQGAANQPQHF,TGTGCCATCAGCTCACAGGGGGCGGCGAATCAGCCCCAGCATTTT
TRBJ1-4,TRBV7-8,NA,NA,CASSLRDRGAFEKLFF,TGTGCCAGCAGCTTAAGAGACCGTGGGGCGTTCGAAAAACTGTTTTTT
TRBJ2-7,TRBV19,NA,NA,CASSIQGTQHEQYF,TGTGCCAGTAGTATACAGGGGACACAGCACGAGCAGTACTTC
TRBJ1-2,TRBV29-1,few,NA,CSVGGGAHYGYTF,TGCAGCGTTGGAGGGGGGGCACACTATGGCTACACCTTC
TRBJ2-7,TRBV13,NA,NA,CASSLVTYEQYF,TGTGCCAGCAGCTTAGTCACCTACGAGCAGTACTTC
TRBJ2-1,TRBV7-2,NA,TRBD2,CASSLAASGGNEQFF,TGTGCCAGCAGCTTAGCGGCTAGCGGGGGGAATGAGCAGTTCTTC
TRBJ2-2,TRBV11-2,NA,TRBD2,CASSHSGGARTGELFF,TGTGCCAGCAGCCATAGCGGGGGGGCCCGGACCGGGGAGCTGTTTTTT
TRBJ1-2,TRBV18,NA,TRBD1,CASSPPTGFRYGYTF,TGTGCCAGCTCACCACCGACAGGGTTCAGATATGGCTACACCTTC
TRBJ2-3,TRBV18,NA,NA,CASSLGVDTQYF,TGTGCCAGCTCACTCGGGGTGGATACGCAGTATTTT
TRBJ2-3,TRBV2,medium-sized,NA,CASSELATDTQYF,TGTGCCAGCAGTGAACTGGCCACAGATACGCAGTATTTT
TRBJ2-2,TRBV19,once,TRBD1,CASSTPGQGNTGELFF,TGTGCCAGTAGTACCCCCGGACAGGGGAACACCGGGGAGCTGTTTTTT
TRBJ2-3,TRBV5-1,once,NA,CASSMGLSGDTQYF,TGCGCCAGCAGCATGGGACTTTCCGGGGATACGCAGTATTTT
TRBJ1-4,TRBV7-3,NA,NA,CASNPTGQSNEKLFF,TGTGCCAGCAACCCCACAGGACAGTCTAATGAAAAACTGTTTTTT
TRBJ2-7,TRBV29-1,few,NA,CSVDSTVPYEQYF,TGCAGCGTTGATTCGACAGTACCCTACGAGCAGTACTTC
TRBJ1-1,TRBV18,NA,NA,CASSPPGSRNTEAFF,TGTGCCAGCTCCCCTCCCGGGTCCAGGAACACTGAAGCTTTCTTT
TRBJ1-2,TRBV7-3,NA,TRBD1,CASSPSDRGQWSGYTF,TGTGCCAGCAGCCCCTCGGACAGGGGGCAATGGAGTGGCTACACCTTC
TRBJ2-2,TRBV5-1,few,TRBD2,CASSSPSGAGELFF,TGCGCCAGCAGCTCCCCTAGCGGGGCCGGGGAGCTGTTTTTT
TRBJ1-5,TRBV7-9,NA,NA,CASSLGPGRPQHF,TGTGCCAGCAGCTTAGGCCCAGGGCGGCCCCAGCATTTT
TRBJ1-1,TRBV19,NA,TRBD1,CASSVRDGDRKAFF,TGTGCCAGTAGTGTCAGGGACGGGGACAGAAAAGCTTTCTTT
TRBJ1-2,TRBV2,NA,NA,CASSGDGYTF,TGTGCCAGCAGTGGAGATGGCTACACCTTC
TRBJ1-1,TRBV13,few,NA,CASSLLGQINTEAFF,TGTGCCAGCAGCCTCCTGGGACAAATTAACACTGAAGCTTTCTTT
TRBJ2-3,TRBV2,NA,TRBD2,CASSEAPGLAGGPTDTQYF,TGTGCCAGCAGTGAAGCCCCCGGGCTAGCGGGGGGGCCCACAGATACGCAGTATTTT
TRBJ2-3,TRBV13,NA,NA,CASSLWVLSRDTQYF,TGTGCCAGCAGCTTATGGGTCCTTTCCAGGGATACGCAGTATTTT
TRBJ2-1,TRBV7-6,few,NA,CASSLDGPSRWFF,TGTGCCAGCAGCTTAGATGGGCCTTCTCGTTGGTTCTTC
TRBJ2-7,TRBV5-4,few,TRBD1,CASSFRTGGAYEQYF,TGTGCCAGCAGCTTCAGGACAGGGGGAGCCTACGAGCAGTACTTC
TRBJ2-1,TRBV19,NA,TRBD1,CASSIDGDRDNEQFF,TGTGCCAGTAGTATAGATGGGGACAGAGACAATGAGCAGTTCTTC
TRBJ2-3,TRBV7-3,once,TRBD2,CASSLRSASGTVKTSTDTQYF,TGTGCCAGCAGCTTACGATCGGCTAGCGGAACCGTCAAGACTAGCACAGATACGCAGTATTTT
TRBJ2-1,TRBV6-5,NA,TRBD2,CASSYYAGGRHEQFF,TGTGCTAGCAGTTACTATGCGGGGGGCCGCCATGAGCAGTTCTTC
TRBJ2-7,TRBV5-1,NA,NA,CASSSGGTAPYEQYF,TGCGCCAGCAGCTCGGGGGGGACAGCTCCCTACGAGCAGTACTTC
TRBJ2-7,TRBV28,NA,NA,CASSSDSYEQYF,TGTGCCAGCAGTTCCGACAGCTACGAGCAGTACTTC
TRBJ2-3,TRBV5-1,few,TRBD2,CASRSGLAGDTQYF,TGCGCCAGCAGGTCTGGACTAGCAGGAGATACGCAGTATTTT
TRBJ1-4,TRBV5-1,NA,TRBD1,CASSDNRGPNEKLFF,TGCGCCAGCAGCGACAACAGGGGTCCTAATGAAAAACTGTTTTTT
TRBJ1-1,TRBV10-3,NA,TRBD1,CATLGQGGTEAFF,TGTGCCACTCTGGGACAGGGGGGCACTGAAGCTTTCTTT
TRBJ1-1,TRBV13,few,NA,CASSSDQGITEAFF,TGTGCCAGCAGCTCGGACCAGGGTATCACTGAAGCTTTCTTT
TRBJ1-2,TRBV7-8,few,TRBD1,CASSPRQGDGYTF,TGTGCCAGCAGCCCCCGACAGGGGGATGGCTACACCTTC
TRBJ2-3,TRBV7-9,NA,NA,CASSTPGISTDTQYF,TGTGCCAGCAGTACCCCCGGGATTTCCACAGATACGCAGTATTTT
TRBJ2-7,TRBV5-1,NA,NA,CASRLEERLNEQYF,TGCGCCAGCAGGTTGGAAGAGCGGCTAAACGAGCAGTACTTC
TRBJ2-7,TRBV6-5,NA,TRBD1,CASNRQGSEQYF,TGTGCCAGCAATCGACAGGGCTCCGAGCAGTACTTC
TRBJ2-3,TRBV5-4,NA,NA,CASSLGRSSSTDTQYF,TGTGCCAGCAGCTTGGGCAGGTCTTCTAGCACAGATACGCAGTATTTT
TRBJ1-1,TRBV13,few,NA,CASSPRGVEAFF,TGTGCCAGCAGCCCGCGAGGAGTTGAAGCTTTCTTT
TRBJ1-2,TRBV7-9,NA,NA,CASSHLARRPYGYTF,TGTGCCAGCAGCCACCTGGCGCGGCGACCCTATGGTTACACCTTC
TRBJ1-1,TRBV10-1,NA,TRBD1,CASSEHPGQGSNTEAFF,TGCGCCAGCAGTGAACACCCGGGACAGGGGTCGAACACTGAAGCTTTCTTT
TRBJ1-6,TRBV18,NA,NA,CASSPNRAGALHF,TGTGCCAGCTCACCCAACAGGGCCGGGGCCCTCCACTTT
TRBJ1-4,TRBV28,NA,NA,CASSMPSRQPNEKLFF,TGTGCCAGCAGTATGCCATCCCGACAGCCTAATGAAAAACTGTTTTTT
TRBJ2-5,TRBV6-1,NA,TRBD2,CANRLAGGRETQYF,TGTGCCAATCGACTAGCGGGGGGGCGGGAGACCCAGTACTTC